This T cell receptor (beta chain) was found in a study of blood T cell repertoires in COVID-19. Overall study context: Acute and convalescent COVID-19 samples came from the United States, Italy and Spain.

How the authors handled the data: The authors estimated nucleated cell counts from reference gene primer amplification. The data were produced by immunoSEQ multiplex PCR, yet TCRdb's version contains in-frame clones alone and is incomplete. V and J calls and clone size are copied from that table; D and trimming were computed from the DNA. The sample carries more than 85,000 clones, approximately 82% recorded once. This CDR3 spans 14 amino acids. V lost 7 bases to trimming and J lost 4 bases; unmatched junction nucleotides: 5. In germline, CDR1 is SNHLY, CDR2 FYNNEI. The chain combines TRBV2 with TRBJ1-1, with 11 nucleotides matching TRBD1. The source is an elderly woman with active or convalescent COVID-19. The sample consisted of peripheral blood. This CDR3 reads CASTRDRGGTEAFF. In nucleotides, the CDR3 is TGTGCCAGCACGCGGGACAGGGGGGGCACTGAAGCTTTCTTT.